This is a list of T cell receptor beta chains from one sample in a study of blood T cell repertoires in COVID-19. Profiled with immunoSEQ multiplex PCR; TCRdb holds only in-frame clones, not every one. This sample carries tens of thousands of clones, 85% to 90% of them seen once, and the ten largest clones take around 15%. The sample consisted of peripheral blood. These receptors were taken from a man aged 65-85 years with acute or convalescent COVID-19. Each CDR3 is given with its conserved first and last residue. D genes are given only for firm matches. Not all rows give a size; the values are once, few, many and, for expanded clones, a class.

D gene: TRBD1; J gene: TRBJ2-7; V gene: TRBV5-1; clone size: -; CDR3 protein: CASSSGGTGAYEQYF; CDR3 DNA: TGCGCCAGCAGCTCAGGTGGGACAGGGGCCTACGAGCAGTACTTC
D gene: -; J gene: TRBJ1-4; V gene: TRBV7-9; clone size: -; CDR3 protein: CASSLKSGDTNEKLFF; CDR3 DNA: TGTGCCAGCAGCTTAAAGTCGGGGGACACTAATGAAAAACTGTTTTTT
D gene: -; J gene: TRBJ2-1; V gene: TRBV11-2; clone size: -; CDR3 protein: CASSLTSNEQFF; CDR3 DNA: TGTGCCAGCAGCTTGACTAGCAATGAGCAGTTCTTC
D gene: -; J gene: TRBJ2-1; V gene: TRBV6-1; clone size: once; CDR3 protein: CASSGLLGAPRNEQFF; CDR3 DNA: TGTGCCAGCAGTGGGCTTTTGGGGGCCCCCCGCAATGAGCAGTTCTTC
D gene: TRBD1; J gene: TRBJ1-2; V gene: TRBV29-1; clone size: -; CDR3 protein: CSAKEGDRVYGYTF; CDR3 DNA: TGCAGCGCGAAAGAGGGGGACAGGGTATACGGCTACACCTTC
D gene: TRBD1; J gene: TRBJ1-2; V gene: TRBV5-1; clone size: -; CDR3 protein: CASSLQGEGLNGYTF; CDR3 DNA: TGCGCCAGCAGCTTACAGGGGGAAGGGTTGAATGGCTACACCTTC
D gene: TRBD1; J gene: TRBJ1-1; V gene: TRBV5-1; clone size: -; CDR3 protein: CASSLAAGGDTEAFF; CDR3 DNA: TGCGCCAGCAGCTTGGCTGCAGGGGGCGACACTGAAGCTTTCTTT
D gene: -; J gene: TRBJ2-5; V gene: TRBV4-3; clone size: once; CDR3 protein: CASSQETQQETQYF; CDR3 DNA: TGCGCCAGCAGCCAAGAGACACAACAAGAGACCCAGTACTTC
D gene: -; J gene: TRBJ2-7; V gene: TRBV2; clone size: -; CDR3 protein: CASNSGDSYEQYF; CDR3 DNA: TGTGCCAGCAATTCAGGGGACTCCTACGAGCAGTACTTC
D gene: -; J gene: TRBJ2-5; V gene: TRBV12-3/TRBV12-4; clone size: -; CDR3 protein: CASSFGQRETQYF; CDR3 DNA: TGTGCCAGCAGTTTCGGACAGAGGGAGACCCAGTACTTC
D gene: TRBD1; J gene: TRBJ2-7; V gene: TRBV6-2/TRBV6-3; clone size: -; CDR3 protein: CASSYSGTGGYEQYF; CDR3 DNA: TGTGCCAGCAGTTACTCGGGGACAGGGGGCTACGAGCAGTACTTC
D gene: TRBD1; J gene: TRBJ2-3; V gene: TRBV5-1; clone size: once; CDR3 protein: CASSLAGGQGGYTQYF; CDR3 DNA: TGCGCCAGCAGCTTGGCTGGGGGACAGGGCGGGTATACGCAGTATTTT
D gene: TRBD1; J gene: TRBJ1-5; V gene: TRBV7-8; clone size: -; CDR3 protein: CASSLLVPGGRSNQPQHF; CDR3 DNA: TGTGCCAGCAGCCTCCTGGTTCCAGGGGGCAGAAGCAATCAGCCCCAGCATTTT
D gene: -; J gene: TRBJ1-3; V gene: TRBV10-3; clone size: -; CDR3 protein: CASRDTASGNTIYF; CDR3 DNA: TGTGCCAGCCGGGACACGGCCTCTGGAAACACCATATATTTT
D gene: -; J gene: TRBJ2-7; V gene: TRBV5-1; clone size: -; CDR3 protein: CASSPDGSYEQYF; CDR3 DNA: TGCGCCAGCAGCCCAGACGGGAGTTACGAGCAGTACTTC
D gene: TRBD2; J gene: TRBJ2-3; V gene: TRBV9; clone size: -; CDR3 protein: CASSGGGLAVQDTQYF; CDR3 DNA: TGTGCCAGCAGCGGGGGCGGGCTAGCGGTTCAGGATACGCAGTATTTT
D gene: -; J gene: TRBJ1-2; V gene: TRBV4-2; clone size: -; CDR3 protein: CASSQDETITVGYTF; CDR3 DNA: TGTGCCAGCAGCCAAGATGAGACAATAACCGTTGGCTACACCTTC
D gene: TRBD2; J gene: TRBJ2-5; V gene: TRBV18; clone size: -; CDR3 protein: CASSPGWTRRETQYF; CDR3 DNA: TGTGCCAGCTCACCCGGGTGGACTAGACGGGAGACCCAGTACTTC
D gene: TRBD2; J gene: TRBJ2-2; V gene: TRBV4-2; clone size: -; CDR3 protein: CASSQEVASGNGELFF; CDR3 DNA: TGTGCCAGCAGCCAAGAAGTCGCTAGCGGGAACGGGGAGCTGTTTTTT
D gene: -; J gene: TRBJ1-3; V gene: TRBV7-9; clone size: -; CDR3 protein: CASSGAYGNTIYF; CDR3 DNA: TGTGCCAGCAGCGGGGCCTATGGAAACACCATATATTTT
D gene: TRBD2; J gene: TRBJ2-5; V gene: TRBV7-3; clone size: -; CDR3 protein: CASSLDPGREETQYF; CDR3 DNA: TGTGCCAGCAGCTTAGATCCAGGGCGGGAGGAGACCCAGTACTTC
D gene: TRBD1; J gene: TRBJ1-3; V gene: TRBV5-1; clone size: once; CDR3 protein: CASSLTGGSGNTIYF; CDR3 DNA: TGCGCCAGCAGCTTAACAGGGGGCTCTGGAAACACCATATATTTT
D gene: -; J gene: TRBJ2-7; V gene: TRBV5-1; clone size: -; CDR3 protein: CASSLAGESYEQYF; CDR3 DNA: TGCGCCAGCAGCTTGGCCGGGGAGTCCTACGAGCAGTACTTC
D gene: -; J gene: TRBJ2-1; V gene: TRBV6-5; clone size: -; CDR3 protein: CASTYRASYNEQFF; CDR3 DNA: TGTGCCAGCACCTACAGGGCCTCCTACAATGAGCAGTTCTTC
D gene: TRBD2; J gene: TRBJ2-4; V gene: TRBV19; clone size: -; CDR3 protein: CASSIWGLAVIQYF; CDR3 DNA: TGTGCCAGTAGTATCTGGGGACTAGCGGTTATTCAGTACTTC
D gene: TRBD2; J gene: TRBJ2-7; V gene: TRBV7-3; clone size: -; CDR3 protein: CASSPRTSGEQYF; CDR3 DNA: TGTGCCAGCAGCCCGAGGACTAGCGGTGAGCAGTACTTC
D gene: -; J gene: TRBJ1-2; V gene: TRBV28; clone size: -; CDR3 protein: CASWRAYGYTF; CDR3 DNA: TGTGCCAGCTGGAGAGCCTATGGCTACACCTTC
D gene: -; J gene: TRBJ2-5; V gene: TRBV28; clone size: -; CDR3 protein: CASSYTESEETQYF; CDR3 DNA: TGTGCCAGCAGCTATACAGAGTCCGAAGAGACCCAGTACTTC
D gene: TRBD1; J gene: TRBJ1-2; V gene: TRBV7-2; clone size: once; CDR3 protein: CASSPDRDSYGYTF; CDR3 DNA: TGTGCCAGCAGCCCGGACAGGGACAGCTATGGCTACACCTTC
D gene: TRBD1; J gene: TRBJ1-3; V gene: TRBV4-1; clone size: -; CDR3 protein: CASSQRQGDTIYF; CDR3 DNA: TGCGCCAGCAGCCAAAGACAGGGGGACACCATATATTTT
D gene: -; J gene: TRBJ2-2; V gene: TRBV3-1/TRBV3-2; clone size: -; CDR3 protein: CASSHRRIPGELFF; CDR3 DNA: TGTGCCAGCAGCCACCGGAGAATACCCGGGGAGCTGTTTTTT
D gene: -; J gene: TRBJ1-1; V gene: TRBV6-5; clone size: -; CDR3 protein: CASRPLYGGNTEAFF; CDR3 DNA: TGTGCCAGCAGGCCCCTGTATGGGGGCAACACTGAAGCTTTCTTT
D gene: TRBD1; J gene: TRBJ2-2; V gene: TRBV6-4; clone size: few; CDR3 protein: CASKGQGNTGELFF; CDR3 DNA: TGTGCCAGCAAAGGACAGGGGAACACCGGGGAGCTGTTTTTT
D gene: TRBD2; J gene: TRBJ2-2; V gene: TRBV4-2; clone size: once; CDR3 protein: CASSQEISGSASPGELFF; CDR3 DNA: TGTGCCAGCAGCCAAGAGATTAGCGGGAGCGCCAGTCCTGGGGAGCTGTTTTTT
D gene: -; J gene: TRBJ2-7; V gene: TRBV21-1; clone size: -; CDR3 protein: CASSRRLAVSYEQYF; CDR3 DNA: TGTGCCAGCAGCAGGCGACTAGCGGTATCCTACGAGCAGTACTTC
D gene: -; J gene: TRBJ2-3; V gene: TRBV12-5; clone size: -; CDR3 protein: CASGQTPTDTQYF; CDR3 DNA: TGTGCTAGTGGACAAACGCCCACAGATACGCAGTATTTT
D gene: -; J gene: TRBJ1-1; V gene: TRBV4-2; clone size: -; CDR3 protein: CASSLGEGGTEAFF; CDR3 DNA: TGTGCCAGCAGCCTCGGGGAGGGCGGGACTGAAGCTTTCTTT
D gene: TRBD2; J gene: TRBJ2-1; V gene: TRBV7-3; clone size: once; CDR3 protein: CASSLRLAGDGGNNEQFF; CDR3 DNA: TGTGCCAGCAGCTTACGACTAGCGGGAGATGGGGGTAACAATGAGCAGTTCTTC
D gene: -; J gene: TRBJ1-2; V gene: TRBV2; clone size: -; CDR3 protein: CASDNSYGYTF; CDR3 DNA: TGTGCCAGCGACAATAGCTATGGCTACACCTTC
D gene: TRBD1; J gene: TRBJ1-6; V gene: TRBV2; clone size: -; CDR3 protein: CASSDQGGESPLHF; CDR3 DNA: TGTGCCAGCAGTGATCAAGGGGGCGAGTCACCCCTCCACTTT
D gene: -; J gene: TRBJ2-3; V gene: TRBV4-2; clone size: -; CDR3 protein: CASSQEKRNTDTQYF; CDR3 DNA: TGTGCCAGCAGCCAAGAGAAGCGGAACACAGATACGCAGTATTTT
D gene: -; J gene: TRBJ2-3; V gene: TRBV5-1; clone size: -; CDR3 protein: CASSLDSGQGDTQYF; CDR3 DNA: TGCGCCAGCAGCTTGGACAGCGGGCAAGGAGATACGCAGTATTTT
D gene: TRBD2; J gene: TRBJ2-3; V gene: TRBV28; clone size: once; CDR3 protein: CASSLRLAGGVDTQYF; CDR3 DNA: TGTGCCAGCAGTCTACGTCTAGCGGGAGGGGTAGATACGCAGTATTTT